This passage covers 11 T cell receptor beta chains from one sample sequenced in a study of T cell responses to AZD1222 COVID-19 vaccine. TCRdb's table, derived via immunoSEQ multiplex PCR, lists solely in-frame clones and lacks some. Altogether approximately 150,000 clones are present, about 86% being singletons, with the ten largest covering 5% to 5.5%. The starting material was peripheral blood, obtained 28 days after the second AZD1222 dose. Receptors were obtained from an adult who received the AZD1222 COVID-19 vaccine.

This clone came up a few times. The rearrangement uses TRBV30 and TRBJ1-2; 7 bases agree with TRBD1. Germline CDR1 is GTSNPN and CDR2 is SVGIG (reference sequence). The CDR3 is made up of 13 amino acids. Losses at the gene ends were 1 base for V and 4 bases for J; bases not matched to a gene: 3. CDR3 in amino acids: CAWSATGVYGYTF. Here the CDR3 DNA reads TGTGCCTGGAGTGCCACAGGGGTCTATGGCTACACCTTC.

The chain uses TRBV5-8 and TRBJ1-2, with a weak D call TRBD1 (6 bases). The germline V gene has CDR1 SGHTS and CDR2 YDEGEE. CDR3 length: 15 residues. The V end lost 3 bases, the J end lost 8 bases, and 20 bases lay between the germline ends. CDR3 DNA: TGTGCCAGCAGCTCAGGACAGCCCACTGGAGGAGGCTACACCTTC. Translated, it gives CASSSGQPTGGGYTF.

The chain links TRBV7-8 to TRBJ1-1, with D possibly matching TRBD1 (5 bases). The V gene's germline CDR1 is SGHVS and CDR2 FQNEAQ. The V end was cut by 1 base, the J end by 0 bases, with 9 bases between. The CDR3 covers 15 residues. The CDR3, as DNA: TGTGCCAGCAGCTTAGTCGCAGGGATGAACACTGAAGCTTTCTTT. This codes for CASSLVAGMNTEAFF.

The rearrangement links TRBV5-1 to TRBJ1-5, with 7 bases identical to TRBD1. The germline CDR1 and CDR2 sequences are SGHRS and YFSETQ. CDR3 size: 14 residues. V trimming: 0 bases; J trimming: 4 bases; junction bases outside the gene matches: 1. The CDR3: CASSLEGANQPQHF. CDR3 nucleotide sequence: TGCGCCAGCAGCTTGGAGGGGGCGAATCAGCCCCAGCATTTT.

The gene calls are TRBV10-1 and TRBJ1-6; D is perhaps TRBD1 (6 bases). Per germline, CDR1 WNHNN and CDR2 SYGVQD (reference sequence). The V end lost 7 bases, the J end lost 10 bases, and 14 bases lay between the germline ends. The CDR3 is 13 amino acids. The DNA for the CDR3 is TGCGCCAGCAACGCAGGGGAAGGCTCACCCCTCCACTTT. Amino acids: CASNAGEGSPLHF.

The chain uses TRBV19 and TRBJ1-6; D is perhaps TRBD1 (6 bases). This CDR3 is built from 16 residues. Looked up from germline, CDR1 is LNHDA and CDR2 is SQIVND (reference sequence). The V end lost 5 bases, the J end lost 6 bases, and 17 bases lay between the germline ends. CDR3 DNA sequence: TGTGCCAGTAGTCATGGGCCGGGACAAGTTAATTCACCCCTCCACTTT. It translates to CASSHGPGQVNSPLHF. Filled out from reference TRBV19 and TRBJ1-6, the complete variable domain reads DGGITQSPKYLFRKEGQNVTLSCEQNLNHDAMYWYRQDPGQGLRLIYYSQIVNDFQKGDIAEGYSVSREKKESFPLTVTSAQKNPTAFYLCASSHGPGQVNSPLHFGNGTRLTVT.

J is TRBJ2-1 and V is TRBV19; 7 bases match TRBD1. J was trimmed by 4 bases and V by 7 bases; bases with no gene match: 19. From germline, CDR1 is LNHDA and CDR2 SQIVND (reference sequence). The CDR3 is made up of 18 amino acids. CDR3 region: CASTREASQGNLYNEQFF. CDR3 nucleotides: TGTGCCAGTACCCGAGAAGCCTCACAGGGGAACCTATACAATGAGCAGTTCTTC.

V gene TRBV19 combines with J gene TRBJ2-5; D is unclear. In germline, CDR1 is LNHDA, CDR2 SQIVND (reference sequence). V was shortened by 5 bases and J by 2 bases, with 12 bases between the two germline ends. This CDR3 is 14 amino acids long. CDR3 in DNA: TGTGCCAGTAGTCCCTTGGACCTACAAGAGACCCAGTACTTC. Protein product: CASSPLDLQETQYF.

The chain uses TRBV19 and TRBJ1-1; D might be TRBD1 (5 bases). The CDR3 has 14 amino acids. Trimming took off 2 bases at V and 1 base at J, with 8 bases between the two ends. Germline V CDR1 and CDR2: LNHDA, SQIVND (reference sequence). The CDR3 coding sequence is TGTGCCAGTAGTATATCAGGGACGAACACTGAAGCTTTCTTT. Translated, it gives CASSISGTNTEAFF.

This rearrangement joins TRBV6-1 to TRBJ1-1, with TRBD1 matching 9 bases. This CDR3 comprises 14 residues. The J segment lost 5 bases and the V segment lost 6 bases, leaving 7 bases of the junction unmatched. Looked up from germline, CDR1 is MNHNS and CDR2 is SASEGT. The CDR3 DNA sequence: TGTGCCAGCAGCGCGGGACAGGGATTAACTGAAGCTTTCTTT. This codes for CASSAGQGLTEAFF.

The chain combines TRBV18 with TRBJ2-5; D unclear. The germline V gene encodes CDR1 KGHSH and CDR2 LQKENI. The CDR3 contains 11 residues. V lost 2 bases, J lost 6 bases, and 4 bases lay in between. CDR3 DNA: TGTGCCAGCTCACCAATGAAGACCCAGTACTTC. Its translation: CASSPMKTQYF.